A single sample is the source of the 2 T cell receptor beta chains below, sequenced in a study of graft-versus-host responses after intestinal transplantation. TCRdb keeps only in-frame clones here, not all; method: immunoSEQ multiplex PCR. This sample has more than 9,500 clones, with approximately 88% found just once. The source material was PBMCs, sampled around 290 days after intestinal transplant. The receptors here all came from a human patient who received an intestinal transplant, so some T cells may come from the graft donor.

This chain connects TRBV29-1 to TRBJ2-2; D is possibly TRBD1 or TRBD2 (5 bases each). The germline V gene encodes CDR1 SQVTM and CDR2 ANQGSEA. There are 14 residues in the CDR3. V lost 3 bases, J lost 1 base, and 9 bases lay in between. Here the CDR3 DNA reads TGCAGCGTTGATGGGACCAGGAACACCGGGGAGCTGTTTTTT. Residues: CSVDGTRNTGELFF.

The gene calls are TRBV9 and TRBJ1-3; 8 bases are a match to TRBD1. J was trimmed by 2 bases and V by 0 bases; bases with no gene match: 4. Per the germline V gene, CDR1 is SGDLS and CDR2 is YYNGEE. There are 16 residues in the CDR3. In nucleotides, the CDR3 is TGTGCCAGCAGCGTAGGAGGACAGGGAGCTGGAAACACCATATATTTT. Amino acid sequence: CASSVGGQGAGNTIYF.